This T cell receptor beta chain was obtained from a study of pediatric ulcerative colitis. Assay used: immunoSEQ multiplex PCR; TCRdb lists only in-frame clones, some missing. The table lists more than 35,000 clones, roughly 72% of them singletons. CDR3 length: 13 amino acids. V was clipped by 10 bases and J by 7 bases, with 17 bases between them. From germline, CDR1 is MNHEY and CDR2 SVGAGI. The rectum was sampled with one to two pinch biopsies at colonoscopy. J is TRBJ2-1 and V is TRBV6-5; no definite D call. Sequencing was performed on gut tissue. The sequence was collected from a boy under 18 with moderate ulcerative colitis. CDR3 DNA sequence: TGTGCCACCGCCTCTGTGGGTAGGAATGAGCAGTTCTTC. Encoded protein: CATASVGRNEQFF.